The 13 T cell receptor beta chains below all came from one sample that was sequenced in a study of cytomegalovirus exposure and HLA in healthy donors. TCRdb's copy holds only in-frame clones and misses some; the assay was immunoSEQ multiplex PCR. This table holds about 65,000 clones, approximately 94% found once. Sequencing used PBMCs. These receptors came from a young man in good health and CMV-seropositive.

The chain has TRBV7-6 and TRBJ2-3; 8 bases match TRBD2. Trimming removed 5 bases from V and 8 bases from J; junction bases left unmatched: 15. The germline CDR1 and CDR2 sequences are SGHVS and FNYEAQ. The CDR3 has 16 amino acids. The DNA of the CDR3 is TGTGCCAGCAGCAGTCAAGCGGGAGCGACAATTGGTACGCAGTATTTT. Protein sequence: CASSSQAGATIGTQYF.

CDR3 region: CASSLAPGQGGETQYF. CDR3 nucleotides: TGCGCCAGCAGCTTGGCCCCAGGACAGGGAGGAGAGACCCAGTACTTC. The chain couples TRBV5-1 to TRBJ2-5, with TRBD1 identical over 8 bases. CDR3 length equals 16 residues. Trimming cost V 0 bases and J 4 bases; bases outside gene matches: 8. Germline-derived CDR1 and CDR2 are SGHRS and YFSETQ.

The V gene is TRBV29-1, the J gene TRBJ1-2; 7 nucleotides align to TRBD1. Germline V gives CDR1 SQVTM, CDR2 ANQGSEA. This CDR3 is built from 13 residues. With 6 bases clipped from V and 3 bases from J, the junction kept 7 bases outside the gene matches. The CDR3 region has the DNA TGCAGCGTAGAGACAGGGATGGACTATGGCTACACCTTC. Translating it yields CSVETGMDYGYTF.

V and J are TRBV13 and TRBJ2-1, with D perhaps matching TRBD2 (6 bases). Trimming cost V 5 bases and J 0 bases, with 11 bases left between them. The CDR3 contains 15 residues. Germline CDR1 and CDR2: PRHDT and FYEKMQ (reference sequence). This CDR3 reads CASSLLADSYNEQFF. DNA for the CDR3: TGTGCCAGCAGCCTACTAGCAGACTCCTACAATGAGCAGTTCTTC.

J is TRBJ2-7 and V is TRBV27, with 7 bases that match TRBD1. Germline V gives CDR1 MNHEY, CDR2 SMNVEV (reference sequence). This CDR3 spans 15 amino acids. V was clipped by 5 bases and J by 5 bases; unmatched bases: 12. The chain's CDR3 is CASSIYQTGAHEQYF. CDR3 nucleotides: TGTGCCAGCAGTATCTACCAAACAGGGGCCCACGAGCAGTACTTC.

The chain links TRBV7-2 to TRBJ1-2; 10 nucleotides align to TRBD1. With V trimmed by 5 bases and J by 4 bases, 7 bases remained unmatched. Per the germline V gene, CDR1 is SGHTA and CDR2 is FQGNSA. This CDR3 comprises 15 residues. The CDR3 region is CASSAGTGAGYGYTF. CDR3 DNA: TGTGCCAGCAGCGCGGGGACAGGGGCCGGCTATGGCTACACCTTC.

The sample holds one count of this clone. The rearrangement links TRBV19 to TRBJ2-7; 11 nucleotides agree with TRBD2. Germline CDR1 LNHDA, CDR2 SQIVND (reference sequence). This CDR3 has 14 residues. The V gene end was trimmed by 10 bases and the J gene end by 6 bases; junction bases not matched to a gene: 11. The CDR3 is CATLTPGTSGEQYF. CDR3 nucleotide sequence: TGTGCCACCCTAACTCCCGGGACTAGCGGCGAGCAGTACTTC.

The rearrangement uses TRBV7-2 and TRBJ2-7; D is possibly TRBD2 (5 bases). V was shortened by 4 bases and J by 2 bases, with 9 bases between the two germline ends. The CDR3 extends over 13 amino acids. Germline CDR1 reads SGHTA; CDR2 reads FQGNSA. DNA of the CDR3: TGTGCCAGCAGCTGGACTGCCCCCTACGAGCAGTACTTC. It is translated as CASSWTAPYEQYF.

The chain joins TRBV18 to TRBJ2-2; 10 nucleotides match TRBD2. The CDR3 is 17 residues long. The germline CDR1 and CDR2 sequences are KGHSH and LQKENI. V lost 3 bases to trimming and J lost 5 bases; unmatched junction nucleotides: 9. In DNA form, the CDR3 reads TGTGCCAGCTCACCGCAAAATTTAGCGGGAGGAACCGGGGAGCTGTTTTTT. Residues: CASSPQNLAGGTGELFF.

The CDR3 region is CASSPERGAVDEQYF. CDR3 sequence (DNA): TGTGCCAGCAGCCCCGAGCGGGGGGCCGTCGACGAGCAGTACTTC. This rearrangement joins TRBV4-2 to TRBJ2-7; 9 nucleotides line up with TRBD2. Unmatched junction bases numbered 9, after V lost 4 bases and J lost 5 bases. The CDR3 covers 15 residues. From germline, CDR1 is LGHNA and CDR2 YNFKEQ.

This clone is a singleton in its sample. V usage is TRBV5-1 and J usage is TRBJ2-3, with TRBD2 identical over 10 bases. Germline V CDR1 and CDR2: SGHRS, YFSETQ. The CDR3 runs to 20 residues. V lost 1 base to trimming and J lost 1 base; unmatched junction nucleotides: 15. The DNA for the CDR3 is TGCGCCAGCAGCTTGTATCGATCGTCCCTAGCGGGAGACCGCACAGATACGCAGTATTTT. Its protein product is CASSLYRSSLAGDRTDTQYF.

This clone occurred a few times. The rearrangement links TRBV2 to TRBJ1-6; D not certain. The CDR3 loop spans 14 amino acids. Per germline, CDR1 SNHLY and CDR2 FYNNEI. Trimming left V 5 bases short and J 7 bases short, with 12 bases between. CDR3: CASSRGFENSPLHF. The CDR3 nucleotides read TGTGCCAGCAGTCGCGGGTTTGAGAATTCACCCCTCCACTTT.

The V gene is TRBV7-9, the J gene TRBJ2-5; 9 nucleotides line up with TRBD1. V shed 4 bases and J 5 bases; nucleotides not matched to a gene: 8. Germline V gene sequence: CDR1 SEHNR, CDR2 FQNEAQ (reference sequence). The CDR3 contains 15 residues. CDR3 protein: CASSSTGGAVETQYF. The CDR3 bases are TGTGCCAGCAGCTCAACAGGGGGCGCGGTTGAGACCCAGTACTTC.